This T cell receptor beta chain stems from a study of T cells after yellow fever vaccination. TCRdb recomputed calls from the 5' RACE reads with MiXCR, one row per CDR3 protein. The sample holds around 340,000 distinct CDR3 sequences, approximately 12% seen once. The CDR3 contains 14 residues. The V gene end was trimmed by 6 bases and the J gene end by 7 bases; junction bases not matched to a gene: 10. The chain carries TRBV12-3 or TRBV12-4 and TRBJ2-7; 9 nucleotides line up with TRBD1. The receptor's source is a man aged 18 to 30 who received the YFV17D yellow fever vaccine. Material: CD4+ T cells sorted from PBMCs, obtained 15 days after the yellow fever booster vaccination. CDR3 bases: TGTGCCAGCAGCCGTCGACAGGGGGTCGGAGAGCAGTACTTC. It translates to CASSRRQGVGEQYF.